The clone carrying this T cell receptor beta chain was recorded many times. This sample is part of a study of early T cells in non-severe SARS-CoV-2 infection. Germline V CDR1 and CDR2: KGHDR, SFDVKD. The CDR3 runs 13 residues. V gave up 12 bases and J gave up 4 bases, with 14 bases separating them. MiXCR was run by TCRdb on the 5' RACE reads, yielding one entry per CDR3 protein. The repertoire includes 20,000 to 30,000 distinct CDR3 sequences, around 4.5% of them detected once, and 10% sits in the top ten. The sequenced sample was whole blood. The genes are TRBV24-1 and TRBJ2-2, with a weak D call TRBD2 (6 bases). The origin of this receptor is an adult who was a healthcare worker with PCR-confirmed SARS-CoV-2 infection or an uninfected control (not recorded which). CDR3 coding DNA: TGTGCCTCGGGGGAATCCGGCACCGGGGAGCTGTTTTTT. Its translation is CASGESGTGELFF.